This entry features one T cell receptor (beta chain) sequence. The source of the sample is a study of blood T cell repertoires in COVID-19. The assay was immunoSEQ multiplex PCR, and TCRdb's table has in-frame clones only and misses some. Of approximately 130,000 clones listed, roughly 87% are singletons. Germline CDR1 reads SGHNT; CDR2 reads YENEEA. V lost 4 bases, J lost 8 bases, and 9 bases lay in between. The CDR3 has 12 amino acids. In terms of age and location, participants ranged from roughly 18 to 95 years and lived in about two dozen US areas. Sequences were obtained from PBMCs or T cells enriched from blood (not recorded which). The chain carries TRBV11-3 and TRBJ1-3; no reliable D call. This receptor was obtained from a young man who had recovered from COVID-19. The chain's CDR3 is CASSSRGDTIYF. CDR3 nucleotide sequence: TGTGCCAGCAGCTCGCGCGGGGACACCATATATTTT.